This T cell receptor (beta chain) was captured by sequencing in a study of identical twins. Whole-study results and caveats: Clonotypes of the beta chain that were abundant in cord blood carried fewer insertions (memory repertoires showed none).

TCRdb redid the calling of the 5' RACE reads with MiXCR, one entry per CDR3 protein. The table lists 1.5 million to 2 million distinct CDR3 sequences, around 33% of them singletons, with about 0.27% in the top ten. The CDR3 extends over 19 amino acids. J was trimmed by 9 bases and V by 0 bases; bases with no gene match: 18. The germline V gene has CDR1 SGHAT and CDR2 FQNNGV. As regards this clonotype: Its antigen is not known.

This TCR was sampled from a newborn girl in good health. Sequenced: cord blood. The chain carries TRBV11-2 and TRBJ2-1; the match to TRBD2 covers 9 bases. The CDR3 sequence is CASSLDRPAGGKSQGEQFF. The CDR3 nucleotides read TGTGCCAGCAGCTTAGATCGACCAGCGGGAGGCAAGTCCCAAGGTGAGCAGTTCTTC.